Below, 15 T cell receptor beta chains from the same sample are listed, as sequenced in a study of blood T cells in healthy people across ages. Alongside a J-beta primer mix, a sample-barcoded 5' primer served in a second PCR lasting about 7 to 11 cycles. TCRdb itself ran the 5' RACE reads through MiXCR, one entry per CDR3 protein. The repertoire holds about 930,000 distinct CDR3 sequences, with almost 30% as singletons. The sample also formed part of further work on T cells of mothers and their children.

The sample comprised blood. These receptors originate from a woman between 40 and 50 years old in good health.

This clonotype was observed a handful of times. This sequence joins TRBV28 and TRBJ2-7; D is unresolved. The germline V gene has CDR1 MDHEN and CDR2 SYDVKM. The CDR3 has 13 residues. Between the trimmed V and J ends, which lost 7 bases and 0 bases, there was a span of 10 bases. DNA of the CDR3: TGTGCCAGCAATACAGAGTCCTCCTACGAGCAGTACTTC. It translates to CASNTESSYEQYF.

This clonotype has at least ten counts. The chain is built from TRBV12-3 or TRBV12-4 and TRBJ2-3; the D gene is possibly TRBD1 (5 bases). The V end was cut by 3 bases, the J end by 5 bases, with 9 bases between. This CDR3 is built from 13 residues. The CDR3 is CASSFRGGDTQYF. For the CDR3, the DNA is TGTGCCAGCAGTTTTAGGGGTGGAGATACGCAGTATTTT.

The count of this clonotype is one. The rearrangement uses TRBV12-3 or TRBV12-4 and TRBJ1-2; maybe TRBD1 (6 bases). The CDR3 extends over 17 amino acids. Deletions cut 6 bases from V and 6 bases from J, with 26 bases between. CDR3 region: CASSQGQEMALWHGYTF. The CDR3 region has the DNA TGTGCCAGCAGCCAGGGACAAGAGATGGCCCTTTGGCATGGCTACACCTTC.

In DNA form, the CDR3 reads TGTGCCAGCAGCTTACGGGACAGGGCCAGTGGGGAGACCCAGTACTTC. As protein: CASSLRDRASGETQYF. The genes are TRBV11-2 and TRBJ2-5, with TRBD1 matching over 9 bases. CDR1 is SGHAT, CDR2 FQNNGV, per germline. Losses at the gene ends were 2 bases for V and 5 bases for J; bases not matched to a gene: 9. The length of the CDR3 is 16 residues.

A remark on this clonotype: Possible read error: a much larger clone is one base away. This sequence joins TRBV7-9 and TRBJ2-3, with D possibly matching TRBD2 (5 bases). Germline-derived CDR1 and CDR2 are SEHNR and FQNEAQ (reference sequence). The CDR3 loop spans 15 amino acids. CDR3 residues: CASSPGSTAQDMQYF. DNA for the CDR3: TGTGCCAGCAGCCCGGGGAGCACGGCCCAGGATATGCAGTATTTT. The complete variable domain, with remaining parts taken from reference TRBV7-9 and TRBJ2-3, reads DTGVSQNPRHKITKRGQNVTFRCDPISEHNRLYWYRQTLGQGPEFLTYFQNEAQLEKSRLLSDRFSAERPKGSFSTLEIQRTEQGDSAMYLCASSPGSTAQDMQYFGPGTRLTVL.

V usage is TRBV7-9 and J usage is TRBJ2-1; 10 positions match TRBD1. Trimming at V came to 6 bases and at J to 9 bases, leaving 11 bases not matched to a gene. Germline CDR1 reads SEHNR; CDR2 reads FQNEAQ (reference sequence). This CDR3 has 15 amino acids. The CDR3 DNA reads TGTGCCAGCAGGAGGGAGGACAGGGGGTATACTGAGCAGTTCTTC. Residues: CASRREDRGYTEQFF. Looking up the rest from reference TRBV7-9 and TRBJ2-1 gives the full variable domain: DTGVSQNPRHKITKRGQNVTFRCDPISEHNRLYWYRQTLGQGPEFLTYFQNEAQLEKSRLLSDRFSAERPKGSFSTLEIQRTEQGDSAMYLCASRREDRGYTEQFFGPGTRLTVL.

This clonotype has a handful of counts. The CDR3 DNA sequence: TGTGCCAGCAGCTTAAGTAGCATGAACACTGAAGCTTTCTTT. Translating gives CASSLSSMNTEAFF. V is TRBV7-6 and J is TRBJ1-1; D is unresolved. Trimming left V 2 bases short and J 0 bases short, with 7 bases between. Germline lookup yields CDR1 SGHVS and CDR2 FNYEAQ. The CDR3 runs 14 residues.

Points on this clonotype: At one boundary the junction diverges from the germline segment, which might be a read error. This chain uses TRBV18 with TRBJ1-1; D remains unclear. Germline assignment: CDR1 KGHSH and CDR2 LQKENI. The length of the CDR3 is 19 residues. CDR3 sequence: CASPPNPEQGATRFTEAFF. DNA of the CDR3: TGTGCCAGCCCACCCAATCCGGAGCAAGGCGCCACTCGTTTCACTGAAGCTTTCTTT.

On this clonotype itself: This may come from a read error, since a much larger clone is one base off. The gene calls are TRBV12-3 or TRBV12-4 and TRBJ1-1; D ambiguous. V lost 4 bases and J 0 bases, leaving 9 bases between the germline ends. This CDR3 comprises 14 residues. CDR3 protein: CASSCSAMNTEAFF. DNA of the CDR3: TGTGCCAGCAGTTGTTCGGCGATGAACACTGAAGCTTTCTTT.

This clonotype appeared a few times. The CDR3 DNA follows: TGCAGTGCTAAACAGATGAACACTGAAGCTTTCTTT. Translating gives CSAKQMNTEAFF. V usage is TRBV20-1 and J usage is TRBJ1-1, with D unclear. V was cut by 4 bases and J by 0 bases, with 6 bases left in between. CDR3 length equals 12 residues. The V gene's germline CDR1 is DFQATT and CDR2 SNEGSKA (reference sequence).

The chain uses TRBV20-1 and TRBJ1-1; D not certain. V dropped 5 bases and J dropped 2 bases, with 12 bases sitting between them. Germline V CDR1 and CDR2: DFQATT, SNEGSKA (reference sequence). This CDR3 has 13 amino acids. The CDR3 protein is CSAPWAGNTEAFF. CDR3 nucleotide sequence: TGCAGTGCTCCATGGGCCGGAAACACTGAAGCTTTCTTT.

The chain couples TRBV20-1 to TRBJ2-7; D is undetermined. The germline CDR1 and CDR2 sequences are DFQATT and SNEGSKA (reference sequence). The V end was cut by 5 bases, the J end by 7 bases, with 18 bases between. The CDR3 is made up of 13 amino acids. The chain's CDR3 is CSAAPRPWWEQYF. The CDR3 region has the DNA TGCAGTGCTGCCCCGCGTCCCTGGTGGGAGCAGTACTTC.

The chain combines TRBV7-8 with TRBJ1-1; 11 nucleotides match TRBD1. This CDR3 is built from 15 residues. The V and J ends lost 5 bases and 1 base, in that order; junction bases with no gene match: 3. CDR1 and CDR2 (germline): SGHVS, FQNEAQ. CDR3 amino acids: CASSAGQGENTEAFF. The CDR3, as DNA: TGTGCCAGCAGCGCGGGACAGGGGGAGAACACTGAAGCTTTCTTT.

About this clonotype: A much larger clone is a single base away; this may be a read error. The chain employs TRBV10-3 and TRBJ2-3; 9 positions match TRBD2. CDR3 length: 16 residues. Unmatched junction bases numbered 5, after V lost 4 bases and J lost 0 bases. CDR1 is ENHRY and CDR2 is SYGVKD in the germline V gene. This chain's CDR3 is CAISGASGESTDTQYF. CDR3 in DNA: TGTGCCATCAGTGGGGCTAGCGGGGAAAGCACAGATACGCAGTATTTT.

The genes are TRBV20-1 and TRBJ2-2, with no clear D. The V end was cut by 0 bases, the J end by 1 base, with 9 bases between. CDR1 and CDR2 (germline): DFQATT, SNEGSKA (reference sequence). The CDR3 covers 15 residues. CDR3 nucleotide sequence: TGCAGTGCTAGAGAGAAAGGGTGGAACACCGGGGAGCTGTTTTTT. It is translated as CSAREKGWNTGELFF.